This TCR beta chain was recovered during a study of OX40 agonist ivuxolimab in advanced cancers. As for the study in general: Treatment of patients was with ivuxolimab, an agonistic anti-OX40 (CD134) antibody. Notes on the study in general: Among patients with partial responses at 0.1-3.0 mg/kg, clonal expansion was among the lowest.

The assay was immunoSEQ multiplex PCR, and TCRdb's table has in-frame clones only and misses some. The data contain around 68,000 clones, around 93% of them singletons. After removal of 10 bases from V and 4 bases from J, the junction contained 10 bases not matched to a gene. This CDR3 region has 14 residues. Germline values: CDR1 MNHNY, CDR2 SVGAGI (reference sequence). Note on this clone: Its specificity is unknown.

The input for sequencing was CD4+ or CD8+ T cells sorted from blood, taken in a trial of the OX40 agonist ivuxolimab. This clonotype was sampled from an adult with an advanced solid tumor such as melanoma, head and neck, liver or kidney cancer. The chain links TRBV6-6 to TRBJ2-1; 7 bases align to TRBD2. CDR3 protein: CATSSGGVYNEQFF. CDR3 coding DNA: TGTGCCACCTCTAGCGGAGGGGTATACAATGAGCAGTTCTTC.